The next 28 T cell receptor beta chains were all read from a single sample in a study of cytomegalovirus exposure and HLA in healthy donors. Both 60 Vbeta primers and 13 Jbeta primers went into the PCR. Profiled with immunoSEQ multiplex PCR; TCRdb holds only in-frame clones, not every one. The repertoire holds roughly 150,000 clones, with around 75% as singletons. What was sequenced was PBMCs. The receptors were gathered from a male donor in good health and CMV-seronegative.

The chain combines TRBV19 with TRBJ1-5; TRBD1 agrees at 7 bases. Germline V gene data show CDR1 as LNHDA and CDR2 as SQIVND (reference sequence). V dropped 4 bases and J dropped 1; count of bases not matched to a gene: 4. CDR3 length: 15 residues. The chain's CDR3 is CASSSADRSNQPQHF. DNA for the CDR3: TGTGCCAGTAGTAGTGCGGACAGGAGCAATCAGCCCCAGCATTTT.

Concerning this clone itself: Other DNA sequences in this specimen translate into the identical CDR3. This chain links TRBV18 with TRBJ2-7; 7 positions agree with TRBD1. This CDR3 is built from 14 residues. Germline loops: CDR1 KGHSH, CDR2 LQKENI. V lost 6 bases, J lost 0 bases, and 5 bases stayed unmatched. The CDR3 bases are TGTGCCAGCTCTCCCGGGACAGACTCCTACGAGCAGTACTTC. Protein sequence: CASSPGTDSYEQYF.

As DNA, the CDR3 is TGTGCCAGCAGCTTTGTACAGCCCTACGAGCAGTACTTC. Its translation is CASSFVQPYEQYF. The chain links TRBV5-8 to TRBJ2-7, with D unclear. This CDR3 contains 13 residues. Trimming removed 2 bases at V and 2 bases at J, with 8 bases between. Germline V gene sequence: CDR1 SGHTS, CDR2 YDEGEE. Looking up the rest from reference TRBV5-8 and TRBJ2-7 gives the full variable domain: EAGVTQSPTHLIKTRGQQATLRCSPISGHTSVYWYQQALGLGLQFLLWYDEGEERNRGNFPPRFSGRQFPNYSSELNVNALELEDSALYLCASSFVQPYEQYFGPGTRLTVT.

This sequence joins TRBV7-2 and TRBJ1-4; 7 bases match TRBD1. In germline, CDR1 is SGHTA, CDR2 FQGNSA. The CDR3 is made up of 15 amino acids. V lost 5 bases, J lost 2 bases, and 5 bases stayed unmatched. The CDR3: CASSLTGRTNEKLFF. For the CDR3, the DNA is TGTGCCAGCAGCCTGACAGGGCGTACTAATGAAAAACTGTTTTTT.

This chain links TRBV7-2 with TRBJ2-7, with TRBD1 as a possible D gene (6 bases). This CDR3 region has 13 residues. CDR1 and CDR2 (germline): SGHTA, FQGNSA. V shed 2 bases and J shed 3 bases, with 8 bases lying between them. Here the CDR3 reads CASSLSGVYEQYF. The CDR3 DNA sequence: TGTGCCAGCAGCTTATCAGGGGTCTACGAGCAGTACTTC.

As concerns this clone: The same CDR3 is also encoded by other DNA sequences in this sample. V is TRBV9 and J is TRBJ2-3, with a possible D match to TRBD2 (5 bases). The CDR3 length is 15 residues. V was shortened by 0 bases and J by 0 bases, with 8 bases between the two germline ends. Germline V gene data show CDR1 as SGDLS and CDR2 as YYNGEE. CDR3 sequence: CASSVDGGSTDTQYF. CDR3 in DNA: TGTGCCAGCAGCGTAGATGGCGGGAGCACAGATACGCAGTATTTT.

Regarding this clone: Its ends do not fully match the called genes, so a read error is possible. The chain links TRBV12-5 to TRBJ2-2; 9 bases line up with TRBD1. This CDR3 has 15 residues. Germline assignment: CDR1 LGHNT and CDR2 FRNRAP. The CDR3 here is CVSGPPGQGAGELFF. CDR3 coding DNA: TGTGTTAGTGGTCCGCCGGGACAGGGCGCCGGGGAGCTGTTTTTT.

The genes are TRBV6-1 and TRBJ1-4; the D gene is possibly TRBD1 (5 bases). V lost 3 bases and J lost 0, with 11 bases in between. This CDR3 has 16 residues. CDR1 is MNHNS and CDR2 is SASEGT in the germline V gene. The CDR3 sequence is CASSDRGVATNEKLFF. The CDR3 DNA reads TGTGCCAGCAGTGATCGGGGGGTTGCAACTAATGAAAAACTGTTTTTT.

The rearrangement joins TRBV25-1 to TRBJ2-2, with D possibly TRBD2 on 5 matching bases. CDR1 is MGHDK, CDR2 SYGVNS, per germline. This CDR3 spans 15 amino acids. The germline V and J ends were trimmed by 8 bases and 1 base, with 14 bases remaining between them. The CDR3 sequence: CASGHEGGNTGELFF. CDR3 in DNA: TGTGCCAGCGGGCATGAGGGCGGGAACACCGGGGAGCTGTTTTTT.

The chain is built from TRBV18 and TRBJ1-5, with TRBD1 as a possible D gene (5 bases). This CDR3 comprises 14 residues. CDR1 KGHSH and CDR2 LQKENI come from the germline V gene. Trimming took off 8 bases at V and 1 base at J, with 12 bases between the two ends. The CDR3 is CASPLQESNQPQHF. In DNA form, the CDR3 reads TGTGCCAGCCCACTACAGGAGAGCAATCAGCCCCAGCATTTT.

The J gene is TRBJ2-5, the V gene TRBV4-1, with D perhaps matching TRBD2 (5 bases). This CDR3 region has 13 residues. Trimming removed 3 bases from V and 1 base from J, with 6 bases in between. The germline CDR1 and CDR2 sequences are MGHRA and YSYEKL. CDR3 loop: CASSQDFQETQYF. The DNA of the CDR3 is TGCGCCAGCAGCCAGGACTTCCAAGAGACCCAGTACTTC.

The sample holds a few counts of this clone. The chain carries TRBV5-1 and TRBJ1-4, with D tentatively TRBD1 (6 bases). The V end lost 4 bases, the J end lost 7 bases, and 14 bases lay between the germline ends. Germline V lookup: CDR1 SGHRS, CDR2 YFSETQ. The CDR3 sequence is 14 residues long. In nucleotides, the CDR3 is TGCGCCAGCAGCCCCGACAGGTTTGGTGAAAAACTGTTTTTT. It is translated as CASSPDRFGEKLFF.

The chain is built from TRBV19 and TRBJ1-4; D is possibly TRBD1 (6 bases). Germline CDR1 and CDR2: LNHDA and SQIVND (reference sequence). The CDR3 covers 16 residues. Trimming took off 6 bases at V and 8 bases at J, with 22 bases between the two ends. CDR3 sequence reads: CASSDGPTGPWEKLFF. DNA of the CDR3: TGTGCCAGTAGCGATGGCCCTACAGGGCCCTGGGAAAAACTGTTTTTT.

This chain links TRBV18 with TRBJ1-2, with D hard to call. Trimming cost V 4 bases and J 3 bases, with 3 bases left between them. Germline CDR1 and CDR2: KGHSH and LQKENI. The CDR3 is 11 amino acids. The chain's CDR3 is CASSRDYGYTF. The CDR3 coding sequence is TGTGCCAGCTCACGCGACTATGGCTACACCTTC.

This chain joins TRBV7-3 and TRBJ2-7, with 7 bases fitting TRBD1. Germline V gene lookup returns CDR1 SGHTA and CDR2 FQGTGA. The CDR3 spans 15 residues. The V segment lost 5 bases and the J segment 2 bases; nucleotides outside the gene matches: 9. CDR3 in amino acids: CASSATGDGTYEQYF. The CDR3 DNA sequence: TGTGCCAGCAGCGCTACAGGGGACGGAACCTACGAGCAGTACTTC.

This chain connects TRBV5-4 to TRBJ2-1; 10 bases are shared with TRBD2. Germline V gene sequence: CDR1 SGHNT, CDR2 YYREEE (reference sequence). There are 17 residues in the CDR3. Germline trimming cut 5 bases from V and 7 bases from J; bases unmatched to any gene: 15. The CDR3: CASRAGEREGRGNEQFF. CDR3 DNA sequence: TGTGCCAGCAGGGCCGGGGAGCGGGAGGGCCGAGGGAATGAGCAGTTCTTC.

CDR3 DNA sequence: TGTGCCAGCAGTCCAGGGGGCGTAACTGAAGCTTTCTTT. Protein sequence: CASSPGGVTEAFF. The genes are TRBV27 and TRBJ1-1; TRBD1 matches 8 bases. Trimming removed 5 bases from V and 5 bases from J; junction bases left unmatched: 4. The CDR3 has 13 residues. Looked up from germline, CDR1 is MNHEY and CDR2 is SMNVEV (reference sequence).

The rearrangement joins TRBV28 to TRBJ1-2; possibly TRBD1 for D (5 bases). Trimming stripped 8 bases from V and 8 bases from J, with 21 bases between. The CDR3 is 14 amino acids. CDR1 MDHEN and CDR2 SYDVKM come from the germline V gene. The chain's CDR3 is CASAPGAGRWGYTF. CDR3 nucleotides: TGTGCCAGCGCGCCTGGGGCAGGCAGGTGGGGCTACACCTTC.

The chain's CDR3 is CSVEDGRQVPYNEQFF. CDR3 sequence (DNA): TGCAGCGTTGAGGACGGAAGACAGGTGCCCTACAATGAGCAGTTCTTC. V is TRBV29-1 and J is TRBJ2-1, with D possibly matching TRBD1 (6 bases). The V gene's germline CDR1 is SQVTM and CDR2 ANQGSEA. Trimming removed 3 bases at V and 2 bases at J, with 17 bases between. The CDR3 consists of 16 residues.

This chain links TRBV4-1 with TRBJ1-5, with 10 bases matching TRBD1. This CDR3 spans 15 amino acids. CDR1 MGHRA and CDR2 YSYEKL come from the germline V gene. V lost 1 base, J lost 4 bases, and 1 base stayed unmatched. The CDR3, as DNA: TGCGCCAGCAGCCAAGGGACAGGGGGGAATCAGCCCCAGCATTTT. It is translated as CASSQGTGGNQPQHF.

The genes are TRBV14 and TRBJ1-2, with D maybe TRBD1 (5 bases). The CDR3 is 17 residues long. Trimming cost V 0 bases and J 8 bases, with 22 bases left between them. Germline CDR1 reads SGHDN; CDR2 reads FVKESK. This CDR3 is CASSQERGTGSPKGYTF. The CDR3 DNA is TGTGCCAGCAGCCAAGAGCGAGGGACTGGTAGCCCTAAGGGCTACACCTTC.

The CDR3 sequence: CATSREGWASGRETQYF. The CDR3, as DNA: TGTGCCACCAGCAGAGAGGGGTGGGCTAGCGGGAGAGAGACCCAGTACTTC. V usage is TRBV15 and J usage is TRBJ2-5; 10 bases fit TRBD2. V shed 0 bases, J shed 4 bases, and the junction held 8 bases outside the gene matches. Germline-derived CDR1 and CDR2 are LNHNV and YYDKDF (reference sequence). The CDR3 spans 17 residues.

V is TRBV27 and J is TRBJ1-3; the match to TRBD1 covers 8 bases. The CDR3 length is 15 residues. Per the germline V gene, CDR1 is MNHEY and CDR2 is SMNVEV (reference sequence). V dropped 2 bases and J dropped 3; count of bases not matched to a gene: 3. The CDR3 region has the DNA TGTGCCAGCAGTTTAGCCGGGACAGGTGGAAACACCATATATTTT. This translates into CASSLAGTGGNTIYF.

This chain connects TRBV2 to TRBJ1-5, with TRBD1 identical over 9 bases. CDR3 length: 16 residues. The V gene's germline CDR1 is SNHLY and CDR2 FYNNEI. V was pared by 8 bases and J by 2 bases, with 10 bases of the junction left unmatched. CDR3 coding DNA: TGTGCCAGCCGGGACAGGGAGTGGATGGGCAATCAGCCCCAGCATTTT. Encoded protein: CASRDREWMGNQPQHF.

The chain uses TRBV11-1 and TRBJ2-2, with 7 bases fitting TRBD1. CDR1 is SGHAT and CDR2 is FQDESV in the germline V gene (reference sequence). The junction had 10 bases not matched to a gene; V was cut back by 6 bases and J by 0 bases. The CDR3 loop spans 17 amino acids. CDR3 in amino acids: CASRGRQGPANTGELFF. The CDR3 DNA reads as TGTGCCAGCAGGGGAAGACAGGGCCCCGCGAACACCGGGGAGCTGTTTTTT.

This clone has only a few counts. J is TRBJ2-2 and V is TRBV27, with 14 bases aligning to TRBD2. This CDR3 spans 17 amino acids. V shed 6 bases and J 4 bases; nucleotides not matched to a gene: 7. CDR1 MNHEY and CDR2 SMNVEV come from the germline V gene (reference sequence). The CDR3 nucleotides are TGTGCCAGCAGACAAGGACTAGCGGGAGGTCGCACCGGGGAGCTGTTTTTT. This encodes CASRQGLAGGRTGELFF.

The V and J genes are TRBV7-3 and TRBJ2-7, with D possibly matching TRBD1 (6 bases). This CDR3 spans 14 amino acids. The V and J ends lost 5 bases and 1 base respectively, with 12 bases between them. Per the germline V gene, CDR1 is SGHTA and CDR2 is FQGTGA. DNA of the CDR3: TGTGCCAGCAGCCTCTCCGGACAGTCCTACGAGCAGTACTTC. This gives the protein CASSLSGQSYEQYF. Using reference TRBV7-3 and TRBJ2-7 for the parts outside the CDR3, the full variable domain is GAGVSQTPSNKVTEKGKYVELRCDPISGHTALYWYRQSLGQGPEFLIYFQGTGAADDSGLPNDRFFAVRPEGSVSTLKIQRTERGDSAVYLCASSLSGQSYEQYFGPGTRLTVT.

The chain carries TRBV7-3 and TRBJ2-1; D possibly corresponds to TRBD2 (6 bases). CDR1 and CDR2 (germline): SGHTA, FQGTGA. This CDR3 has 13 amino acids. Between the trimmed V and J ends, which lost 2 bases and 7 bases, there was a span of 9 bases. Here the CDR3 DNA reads TGTGCCAGCAGCTTAGACCGGGAGAATGAGCAGTTCTTC. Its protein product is CASSLDRENEQFF.